This entry describes one T cell receptor beta chain. This clonotype appeared many times. The target of this receptor is not known. No clone much larger than this one lies a single base away; base qualities are absent. These data come from a study of CD8 T cells in ankylosing spondylitis (dated by TCRdb to 2017 to 2019). Regarding the research as a whole: The study profiled T cell receptor beta repertoires in healthy donors and ankylosing spondylitis patients to find disease-linked TCR variants. The whole study cohort included some 100 healthy donors and over 20 ankylosing spondylitis patients. Samples of peripheral blood were taken, and for ankylosing spondylitis patients, synovial fluid was collected as well.

CDR1 SQVTM and CDR2 ANQGSEA are derived from the germline V gene. Here V drops 6 bases and J drops 5 bases, and the junction holds 5 bases not matched to any gene. The CDR3, cysteine through phenylalanine, is 12 amino acids long. Of all the DNA, just the CDR3 is kept, 36 bases in frame from base 1. Sequencing took place on an Illumina MiSeq. Quantitative 5'-RACE with molecular barcodes was used to prepare TCR beta libraries. The source study handled its data this way. A new computational method, built on a probabilistic model of VDJ rearrangement, was used to identify disease-linked TCR variants. TCRdb reworked the public reads: Q25 trimming with fastp, MiXCR clone assembly, productive beta chains retained. Each record represents a unique CDR3 protein, reported with the most common genes and DNA among its rows. These V and J calls originate from TCRdb's pipeline instead of the authors' own analysis. The sample table shows 25,000 to 30,000 distinct CDR3 sequences, and roughly 7.9% are seen once. Just under 30% of the sample is held by the ten biggest clonotypes.

What the work shows at the level of the full study, not this receptor alone: Some motif variants were previously reported in synovial fluid and blood of reactive arthritis patients, suggesting common disease-initiation mechanisms. Significant enrichment of the disease-linked clones was reported in matched synovial fluid samples from ankylosing spondylitis patients. Blood from ankylosing spondylitis patients appeared to be characterized by a TCR beta motif composed of about eight highly homologous amino acid variants. The disease-linked clones showed a CD8+ phenotype and occurred at relatively low frequencies in peripheral blood.

Sequencing used blood. The V and J segments used are TRBV29-1 and TRBJ2-3, and TRBD2 aligns with 7 junction nucleotides. This receptor was obtained from a male donor with ankylosing spondylitis or in good health (not recorded which). This receptor has the CDR3 CSVELARDTQYF. The nucleotides read TGCAGCGTAGAACTAGCGAGAGATACGCAGTATTTT.